The 6 T cell receptor beta chains in this list originate from one sample, sequenced in a study of blood T cell repertoires in COVID-19. The repertoire was sequenced with immunoSEQ multiplex PCR; TCRdb's copy has only in-frame clones and lacks some. The sample has more than 200,000 clones, roughly 88% seen once. Sequencing was done on a sample of peripheral blood. The origin of the receptors is a man aged 40-50 years with acute or convalescent COVID-19.

This clone was seen a single time. The J gene is TRBJ1-4, the V gene TRBV2; TRBD1 matches at 8 bases. The germline V gene has CDR1 SNHLY and CDR2 FYNNEI. Germline trimming cut 6 bases from V and 7 bases from J; bases unmatched to any gene: 7. The CDR3 is 14 residues long. As DNA, the CDR3 is TGTGCCAGCAGGCGGACAGGGCTAGGTGAAAAACTGTTTTTT. Translated, it gives CASRRTGLGEKLFF.

This clone has only one observation. The chain couples TRBV5-1 to TRBJ2-5; 14 bases agree with TRBD2. The CDR3 totals 16 residues. Trimming removed 2 bases from V and 2 bases from J; junction bases left unmatched: 2. Germline V gene data show CDR1 as SGHRS and CDR2 as YFSETQ. Here the CDR3 reads CASSFGTSGGQETQYF. The DNA of the CDR3 is TGCGCCAGCAGCTTCGGGACTAGCGGGGGTCAAGAGACCCAGTACTTC.

This sequence joins TRBV15 and TRBJ1-2; 7 bases are shared with TRBD1. Losses at the gene ends were 1 base for V and 5 bases for J; bases not matched to a gene: 1. The CDR3 totals 13 residues. The germline gives CDR1 LNHNV, CDR2 YYDKDF (reference sequence). The CDR3 is CATSRGTGYGYTF. DNA for the CDR3: TGTGCCACCAGCAGAGGGACAGGTTATGGCTACACCTTC.

The chain couples TRBV3-1 (or the pseudogene TRBV3-2) to TRBJ2-7; D possibly corresponds to TRBD2 (6 bases). CDR1 and CDR2 from the germline V gene are LGHDT and YNNKEL (reference sequence). The CDR3 spans 12 residues. The V and J ends lost 5 bases and 7 bases respectively, with 12 bases between them. The chain's CDR3 is CASSVPEGEQYF. CDR3 nucleotide sequence: TGTGCCAGCAGCGTTCCGGAGGGGGAGCAGTACTTC.

This chain links TRBV10-3 with TRBJ2-7; the match to TRBD2 covers 10 bases. Germline assignment: CDR1 ENHRY and CDR2 SYGVKD. Trimming took 6 bases from V and 5 from J; bases not matched to a gene: 7. The CDR3 extends over 14 amino acids. The chain's CDR3 is CAIRESGRAHEQYF. CDR3 coding DNA: TGTGCCATCAGAGAGAGCGGGAGGGCCCACGAGCAGTACTTC.

The chain carries TRBV19 and TRBJ1-2; D not certain. This CDR3 contains 14 residues. Per the germline V gene, CDR1 is LNHDA and CDR2 is SQIVND (reference sequence). V was shortened by 1 base and J by 2 bases, with 8 bases between the two germline ends. The CDR3 loop reads CASSIAGNNYGYTF. Here the CDR3 DNA reads TGTGCCAGTAGTATAGCGGGGAACAACTATGGCTACACCTTC.